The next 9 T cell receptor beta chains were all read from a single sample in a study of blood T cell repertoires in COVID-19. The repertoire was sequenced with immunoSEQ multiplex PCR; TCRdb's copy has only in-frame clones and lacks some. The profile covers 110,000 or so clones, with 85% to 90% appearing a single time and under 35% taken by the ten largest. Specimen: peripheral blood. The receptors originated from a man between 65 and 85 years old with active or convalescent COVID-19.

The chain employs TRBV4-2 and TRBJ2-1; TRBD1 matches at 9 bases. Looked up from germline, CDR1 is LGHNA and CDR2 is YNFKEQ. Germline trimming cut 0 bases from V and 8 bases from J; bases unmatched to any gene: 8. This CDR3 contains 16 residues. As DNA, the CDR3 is TGTGCCAGCAGCCAAGAAGGAGGGACAGGGTTGGATGAGCAGTTCTTC. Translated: CASSQEGGTGLDEQFF.

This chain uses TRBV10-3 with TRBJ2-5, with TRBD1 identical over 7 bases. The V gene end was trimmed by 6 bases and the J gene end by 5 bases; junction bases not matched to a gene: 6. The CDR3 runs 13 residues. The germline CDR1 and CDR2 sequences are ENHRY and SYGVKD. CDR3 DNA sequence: TGTGCCATCAGCGACGGACAGGTGGAGACCCAGTACTTC. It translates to CAISDGQVETQYF.

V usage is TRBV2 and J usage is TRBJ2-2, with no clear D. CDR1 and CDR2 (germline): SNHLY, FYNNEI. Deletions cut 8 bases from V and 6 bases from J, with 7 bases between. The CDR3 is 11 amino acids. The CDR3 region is CASGAPGELFF. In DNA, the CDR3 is TGTGCCAGCGGAGCACCCGGGGAGCTGTTTTTT.

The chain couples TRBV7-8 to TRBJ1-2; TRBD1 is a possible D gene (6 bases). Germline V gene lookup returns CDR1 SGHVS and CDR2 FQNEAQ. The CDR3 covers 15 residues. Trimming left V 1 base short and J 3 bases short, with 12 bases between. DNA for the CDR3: TGTGCCAGCAGCTTAGGGGCAGGGGTAGACTATGGCTACACCTTC. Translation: CASSLGAGVDYGYTF.

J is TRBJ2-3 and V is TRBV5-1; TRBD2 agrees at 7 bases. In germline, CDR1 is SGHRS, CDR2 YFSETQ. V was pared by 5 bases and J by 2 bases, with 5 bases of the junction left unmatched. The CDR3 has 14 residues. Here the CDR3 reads CASRTSWSTDTQYF. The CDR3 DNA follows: TGCGCCAGCAGGACTAGCTGGTCCACAGATACGCAGTATTTT.

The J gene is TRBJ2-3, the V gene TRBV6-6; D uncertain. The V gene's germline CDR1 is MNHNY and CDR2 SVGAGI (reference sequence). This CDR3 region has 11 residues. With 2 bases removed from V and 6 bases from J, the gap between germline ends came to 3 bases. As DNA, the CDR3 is TGTGCCAGCAGTTACCCGGATACGCAGTATTTT. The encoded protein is CASSYPDTQYF.

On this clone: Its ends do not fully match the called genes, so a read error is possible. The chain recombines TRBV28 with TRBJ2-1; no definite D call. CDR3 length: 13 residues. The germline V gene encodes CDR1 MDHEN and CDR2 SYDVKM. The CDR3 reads CASSLSSAPETLF. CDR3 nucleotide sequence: TGTGCCAGCAGTTTATCGAGCGCTCCCGAAACGCTCTTC.

The CDR3 is CAIKDLRREQFF. The CDR3 coding sequence is TGTGCCATCAAGGACCTTAGGAGGGAGCAGTTCTTC. The rearrangement links TRBV10-3 to TRBJ2-1; D possibly corresponds to TRBD2 (5 bases). The ends were cut back, 7 bases at V and 10 bases at J, with 14 bases in the middle. Per the germline V gene, CDR1 is ENHRY and CDR2 is SYGVKD. The CDR3 extends over 12 amino acids.

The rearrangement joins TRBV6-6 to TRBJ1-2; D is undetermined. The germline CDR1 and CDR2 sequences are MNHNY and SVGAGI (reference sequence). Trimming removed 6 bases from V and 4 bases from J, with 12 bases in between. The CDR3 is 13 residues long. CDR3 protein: CASSPGGSYGYTF. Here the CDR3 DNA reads TGTGCCAGCAGCCCCGGCGGGAGCTATGGCTACACCTTC.